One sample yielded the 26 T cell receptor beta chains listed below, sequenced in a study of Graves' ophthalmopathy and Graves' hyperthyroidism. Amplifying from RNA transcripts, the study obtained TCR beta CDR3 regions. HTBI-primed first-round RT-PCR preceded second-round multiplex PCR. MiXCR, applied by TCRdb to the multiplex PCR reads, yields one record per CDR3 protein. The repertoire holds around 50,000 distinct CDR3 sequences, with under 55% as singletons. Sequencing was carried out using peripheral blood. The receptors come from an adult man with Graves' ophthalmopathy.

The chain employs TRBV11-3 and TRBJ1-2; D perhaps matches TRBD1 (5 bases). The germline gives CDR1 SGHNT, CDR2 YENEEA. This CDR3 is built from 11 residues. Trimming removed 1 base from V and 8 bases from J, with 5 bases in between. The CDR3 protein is CASSLGTGYTF. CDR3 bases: TGTGCCAGCAGCTTAGGGACAGGCTACACCTTC.

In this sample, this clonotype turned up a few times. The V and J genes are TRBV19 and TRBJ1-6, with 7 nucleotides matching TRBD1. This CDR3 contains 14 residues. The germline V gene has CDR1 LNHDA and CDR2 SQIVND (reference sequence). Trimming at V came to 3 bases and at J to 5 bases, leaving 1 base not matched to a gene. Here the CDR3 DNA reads TGTGCCAGTAGTATCACAGGGGATAATTCACCCCTCCACTTT. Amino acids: CASSITGDNSPLHF.

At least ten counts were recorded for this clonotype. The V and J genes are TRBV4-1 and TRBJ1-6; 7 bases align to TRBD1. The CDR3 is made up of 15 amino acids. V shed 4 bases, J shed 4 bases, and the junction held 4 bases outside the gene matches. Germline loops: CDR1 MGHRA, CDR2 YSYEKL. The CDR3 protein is CASSPRDSYNSPLHF. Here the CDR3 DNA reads TGCGCCAGCAGCCCCCGGGACAGTTATAATTCACCCCTCCACTTT.

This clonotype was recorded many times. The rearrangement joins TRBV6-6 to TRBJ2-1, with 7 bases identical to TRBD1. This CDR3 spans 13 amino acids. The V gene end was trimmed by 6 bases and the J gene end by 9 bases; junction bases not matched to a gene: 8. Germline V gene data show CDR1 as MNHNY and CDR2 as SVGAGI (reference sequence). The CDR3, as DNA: TGTGCCAGCAGCGATTACGACAGGGCTGAGCAGTTCTTC. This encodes CASSDYDRAEQFF.

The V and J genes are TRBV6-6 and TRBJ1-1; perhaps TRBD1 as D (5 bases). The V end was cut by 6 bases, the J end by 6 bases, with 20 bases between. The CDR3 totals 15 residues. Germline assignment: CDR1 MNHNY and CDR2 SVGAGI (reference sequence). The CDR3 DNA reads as TGTGCCAGCAGGGGGGGGAGGTCCAATCATGCTGAAGCTTTCTTT. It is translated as CASRGGRSNHAEAFF.

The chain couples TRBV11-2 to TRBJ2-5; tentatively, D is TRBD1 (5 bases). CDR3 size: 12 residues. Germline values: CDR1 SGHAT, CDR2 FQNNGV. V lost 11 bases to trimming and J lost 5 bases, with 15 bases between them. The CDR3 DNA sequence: TGTGCCGACAGCTTATGGCATGAGACCCAGTACTTC. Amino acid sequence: CADSLWHETQYF.

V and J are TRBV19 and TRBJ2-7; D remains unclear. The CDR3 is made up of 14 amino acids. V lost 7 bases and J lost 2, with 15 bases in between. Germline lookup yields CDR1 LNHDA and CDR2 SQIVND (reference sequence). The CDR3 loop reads CASMAGPNTYEQYF. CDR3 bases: TGTGCCAGTATGGCTGGTCCGAATACCTACGAGCAGTACTTC.

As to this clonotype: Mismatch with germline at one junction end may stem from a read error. The CDR3 region is CASSSRLAGQYEQHF. The CDR3 DNA follows: TGTGCCAGCAGCTCCCGACTAGCGGGACAGTACGAGCAGCACTTC. This chain links TRBV7-8 with TRBJ2-7, with 11 nucleotides matching TRBD2. The CDR3 loop spans 15 amino acids. Germline V gene sequence: CDR1 SGHVS, CDR2 FQNEAQ.

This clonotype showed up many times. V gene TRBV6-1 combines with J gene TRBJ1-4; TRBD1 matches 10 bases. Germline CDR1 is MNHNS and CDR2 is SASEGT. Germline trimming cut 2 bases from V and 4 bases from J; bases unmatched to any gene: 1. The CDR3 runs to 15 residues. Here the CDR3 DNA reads TGTGCCAGCAGTGAAAGGGACAGGGGTAATGAAAAACTGTTTTTT. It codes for CASSERDRGNEKLFF.

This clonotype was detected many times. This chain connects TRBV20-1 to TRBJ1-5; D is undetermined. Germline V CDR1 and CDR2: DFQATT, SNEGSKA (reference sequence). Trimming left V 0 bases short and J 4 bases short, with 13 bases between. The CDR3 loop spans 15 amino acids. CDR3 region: CSARDPGRGNQPQHF. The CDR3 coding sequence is TGCAGTGCTAGAGATCCCGGGAGAGGAAATCAGCCCCAGCATTTT.

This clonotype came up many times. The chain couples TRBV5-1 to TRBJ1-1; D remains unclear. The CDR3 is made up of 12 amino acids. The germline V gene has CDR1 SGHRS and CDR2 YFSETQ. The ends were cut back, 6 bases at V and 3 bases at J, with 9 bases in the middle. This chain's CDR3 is CASTRDYTEAFF. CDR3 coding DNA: TGCGCCAGCACCCGCGACTACACTGAAGCTTTCTTT. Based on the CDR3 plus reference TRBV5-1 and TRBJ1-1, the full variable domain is KAGVTQTPRYLIKTRGQQVTLSCSPISGHRSVSWYQQTPGQGLQFLFEYFSETQRNKGNFPGRFSGRQFSNSRSEMNVSTLELGDSALYLCASTRDYTEAFFGQGTRLTVV.

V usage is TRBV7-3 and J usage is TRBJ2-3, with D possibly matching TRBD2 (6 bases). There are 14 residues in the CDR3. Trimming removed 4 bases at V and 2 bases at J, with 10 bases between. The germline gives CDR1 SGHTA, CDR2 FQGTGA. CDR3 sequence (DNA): TGTGCCAGCAGCTCCCGGGACTCCACAGATACGCAGTATTTT. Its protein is CASSSRDSTDTQYF. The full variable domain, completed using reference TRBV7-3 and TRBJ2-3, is GAGVSQTPSNKVTEKGKYVELRCDPISGHTALYWYRQSLGQGPEFLIYFQGTGAADDSGLPNDRFFAVRPEGSVSTLKIQRTERGDSAVYLCASSSRDSTDTQYFGPGTRLTVL.

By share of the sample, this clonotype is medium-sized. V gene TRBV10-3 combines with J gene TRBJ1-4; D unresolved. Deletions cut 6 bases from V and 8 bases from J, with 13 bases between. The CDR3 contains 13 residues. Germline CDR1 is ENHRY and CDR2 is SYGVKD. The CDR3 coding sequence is TGTGCCATCAGCGGACCCGGAGGAGAAAAACTGTTTTTT. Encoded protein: CAISGPGGEKLFF.

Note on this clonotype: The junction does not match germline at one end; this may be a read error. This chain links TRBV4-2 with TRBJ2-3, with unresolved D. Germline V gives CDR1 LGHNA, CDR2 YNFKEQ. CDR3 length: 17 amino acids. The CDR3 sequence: CASSQDVHSEPTDTQYF. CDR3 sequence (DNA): TGTGCCAGCAGCCAAGATGTTCACAGCGAGCCCACAGATACGCAGTACTTT.

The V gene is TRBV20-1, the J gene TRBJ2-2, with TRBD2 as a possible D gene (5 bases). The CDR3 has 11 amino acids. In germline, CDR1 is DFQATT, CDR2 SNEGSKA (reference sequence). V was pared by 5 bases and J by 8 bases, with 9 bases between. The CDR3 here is CSAGLAGELFF. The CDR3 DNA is TGCAGTGCTGGACTCGCAGGGGAGCTGTTTTTT.

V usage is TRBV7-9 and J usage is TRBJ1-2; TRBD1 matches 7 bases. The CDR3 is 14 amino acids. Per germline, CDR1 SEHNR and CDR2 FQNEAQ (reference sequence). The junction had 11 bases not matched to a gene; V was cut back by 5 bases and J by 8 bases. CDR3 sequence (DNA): TGTGCCAGCAGCCCGGGAGAGGGGGGACAGGGCTACACCTTC. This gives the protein CASSPGEGGQGYTF.

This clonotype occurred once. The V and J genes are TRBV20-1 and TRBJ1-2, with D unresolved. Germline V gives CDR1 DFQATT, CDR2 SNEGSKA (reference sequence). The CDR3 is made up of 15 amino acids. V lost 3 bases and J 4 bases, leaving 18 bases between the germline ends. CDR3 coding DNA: TGCAGTGCTAGGGTGAACACGGGGTCGAGCTATGGCTACACCTTC. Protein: CSARVNTGSSYGYTF.

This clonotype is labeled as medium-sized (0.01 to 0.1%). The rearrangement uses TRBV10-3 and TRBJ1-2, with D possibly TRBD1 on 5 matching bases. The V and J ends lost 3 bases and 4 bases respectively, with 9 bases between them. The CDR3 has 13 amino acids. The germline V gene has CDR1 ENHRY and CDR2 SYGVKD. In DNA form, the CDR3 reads TGTGCCATCAGTGACACGGGGCTCTATGGCTACACCTTC. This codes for CAISDTGLYGYTF.

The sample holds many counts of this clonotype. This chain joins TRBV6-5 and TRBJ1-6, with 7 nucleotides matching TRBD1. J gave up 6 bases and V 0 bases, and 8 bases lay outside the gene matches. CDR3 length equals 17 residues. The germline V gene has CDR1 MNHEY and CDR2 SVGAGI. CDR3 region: CASSYSTRGTANSPLHF. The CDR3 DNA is TGTGCCAGCAGTTACTCGACCCGAGGGACAGCTAATTCACCCCTCCACTTT.

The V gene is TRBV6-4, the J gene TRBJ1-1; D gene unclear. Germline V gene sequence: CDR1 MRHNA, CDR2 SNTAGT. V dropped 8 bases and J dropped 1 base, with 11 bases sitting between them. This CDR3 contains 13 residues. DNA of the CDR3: TGTGCCAGCCGCAGTTTGGCGAACACTGAAGCTTTCTTT. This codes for CASRSLANTEAFF.

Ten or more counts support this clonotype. The CDR3 reads CASSPGTGWGEQFF. CDR3 bases: TGCGCCAGCAGTCCCGGGACAGGATGGGGGGAGCAGTTCTTC. The chain links TRBV10-1 to TRBJ2-1; 8 bases map to TRBD1. The length of the CDR3 is 14 residues. Germline trimming cut 5 bases from V and 10 bases from J; bases unmatched to any gene: 10. CDR1 and CDR2 from the germline V gene are WNHNN and SYGVQD (reference sequence).

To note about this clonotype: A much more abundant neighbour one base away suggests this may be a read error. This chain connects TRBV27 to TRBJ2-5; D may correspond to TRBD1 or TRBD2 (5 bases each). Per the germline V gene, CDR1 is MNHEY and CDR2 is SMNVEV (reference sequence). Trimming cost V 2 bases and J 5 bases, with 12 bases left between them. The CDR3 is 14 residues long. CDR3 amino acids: CASSLRGGRETQYF. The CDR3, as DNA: TGTGCCAGCAGTTTACGGGGCGGCAGGGAGACCCAGTACTTC.

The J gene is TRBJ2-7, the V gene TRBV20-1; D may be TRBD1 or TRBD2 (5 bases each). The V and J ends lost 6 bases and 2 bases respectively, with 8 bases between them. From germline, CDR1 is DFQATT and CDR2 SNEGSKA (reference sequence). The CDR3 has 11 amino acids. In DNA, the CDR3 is TGCAGTGCCAGGGACGCCTACGAGCAGTACTTC. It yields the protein CSARDAYEQYF.

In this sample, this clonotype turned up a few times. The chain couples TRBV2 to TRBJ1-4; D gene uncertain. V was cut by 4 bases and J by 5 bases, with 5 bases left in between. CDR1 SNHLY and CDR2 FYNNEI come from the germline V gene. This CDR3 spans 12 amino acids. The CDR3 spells CASSVVNEKLFF. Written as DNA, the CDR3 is TGTGCCAGCAGTGTCGTCAATGAAAAACTGTTTTTT.

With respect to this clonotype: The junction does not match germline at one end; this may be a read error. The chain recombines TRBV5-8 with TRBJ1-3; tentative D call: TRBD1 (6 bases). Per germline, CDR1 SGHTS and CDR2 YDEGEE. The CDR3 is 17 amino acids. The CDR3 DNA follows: TGTGCCAGCTGCTCGACAGACAGGTCGATCTCTGGAAGCACCATATATTTT. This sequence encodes CASCSTDRSISGSTIYF.

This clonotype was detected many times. CDR3 nucleotides: TGTGCCAGCAGCCAAGAGGCAGGGAGCTCCTACGAGCAGTACTTC. Protein: CASSQEAGSSYEQYF. The J gene is TRBJ2-7, the V gene TRBV3-1; either TRBD1 or TRBD2 may supply D (5 bases each). The CDR3 covers 15 residues. V was trimmed by 0 bases and J by 0 bases, leaving 9 bases between them. Germline V CDR1 and CDR2: LGHDT, YNNKEL (reference sequence).